The clone carrying this T cell receptor beta chain has just a few counts. Sequencing used immunoSEQ multiplex PCR; TCRdb keeps in-frame clones, though not all of them. Here the sample spans more than 95,000 clones, roughly 88% being singletons. CDR3 length: 13 residues. The ends were cut back, 2 bases at V and 7 bases at J, with 11 bases in the middle. Germline-derived CDR1 and CDR2 are KGHDR and SFDVKD. This specimen comes from a study of blood T cell repertoires in COVID-19. Study in general: The analysed material was cDNA or gDNA that came from T cells, B-cell-depleted T cells, or PBMCs.

This receptor was identified in a human donor in a cohort sampled during active COVID-19. This chain connects TRBV24-1 to TRBJ2-7; perhaps TRBD2 as D (6 bases). Sequenced sample: peripheral blood. CDR3 coding DNA: TGTGCCACCAGTGATTGGGACTTTCGGGAGCAGTACTTC. Protein: CATSDWDFREQYF.